This record covers a single T cell receptor (beta chain). This record belongs to a study of shared clonotypes between healthy human individuals. The table came from immunoSEQ multiplex PCR; TCRdb's copy has only in-frame clones and leaves some out. The sample has about 2.4 million clones, more than 80% seen once; the top ten hold 0.11% to 0.15%. This CDR3 region has 13 residues. The ends were cut back, 1 base at V and 0 bases at J, with 6 bases in the middle. Germline CDR1 is SQVTM and CDR2 is ANQGSEA. The sequence was collected from a man younger than 35 in good health. The sequencing sample was made of naive CD4+ T cells sorted from blood. Subset reported: CD45RA+ positively selected. This chain links TRBV29-1 with TRBJ1-1; D is unresolved. The CDR3 DNA sequence: TGCAGCGTTGAAGGGATCCTGAACACTGAAGCTTTCTTT. This encodes CSVEGILNTEAFF.